A single T cell receptor beta chain is shown here with its context. Only one count was recorded for this clone. The antigen this receptor binds is unknown. Nothing much larger sits one base from this clone, and base qualities are not available. Receptor amplification or capture employed the immunoSEQ multiplex PCR assay. For the multiplex PCR, a mixture combining 60 forward primers for TCR Vbeta segments and 13 reverse primers for TCR Jbeta segments was used. A multiplex PCR assay on genomic DNA amplified the CDR3 region of rearranged TCR beta genes. The Illumina HiSeq System was used to sequence the amplified TCR beta libraries as 87-base-pair reads. In the original analysis: Across the 640 or so repertoires, a later analysis counted roughly 84 million unique TCR beta chains, around 11 million of which were shared by at least two donors. Raw reads were error-corrected and collapsed into unique sequences by a nearest-neighbor algorithm in which closely related sequences were merged to remove PCR and sequencing errors. V, D and J gene segments were assigned by aligning CDR3 sequences to IMGT reference sequences. For a sequence to be retained, a match of at least six nucleotides to both a V gene segment and a J gene segment was required. Rearrangements were called productive when the CDR3 lacked stop codons and stayed in frame with V and J; all others were non-productive. CDR3 was defined according to IMGT convention as the region running from the second conserved V-encoded cysteine to the conserved J-encoded phenylalanine. The earlier analysis of a few hundred of the donors excluded any sequence lacking an unambiguous match to a single V gene segment. In an earlier analysis of several hundred of the donors, V segments were called functional above 56.7% productive rearrangements and were called segregating when the between-donor standard deviation exceeded 5%. A statistical classification framework was built to diagnose cytomegalovirus status from the catalog of TCR beta chain sequences. V and J gene assignment, in a later analysis, came from comparing TCR nucleotide sequences with IMGT/GENE-DB human TR gene sequences. In a later analysis, CDR3 sequences and most-parsimonious VDJ recombination scenarios were assigned using the TCRdist pipeline. In a later analysis, each TCR beta chain was defined by its CDR3 amino acid sequence together with its V-gene family, and reads without a unique V-gene family were excluded. In a later analysis, around 650 highly shared, low-generation-probability nucleotide sequences were removed to address suspected cross-contamination and a sequencing artifact. A later analysis calculated a clonal expansion index for each public chain from normalized within-repertoire ranks of inferred template counts. In a later analysis, generation probabilities were computed using a VDJ recombination model fitted to out-of-frame rearrangements, and the results were checked against IGoR. A later analysis scored TCR-TCR, TCR-HLA and TCR-CMV co-occurrence with hypergeometric tests, applying a repertoire-size bias correction to TCR pairs. False discovery rates were estimated in a later analysis by permuting HLA or CMV assignments 20 times. In a later analysis, co-occurring TCRs were grouped with DBSCAN, and TCRdist sequence similarity was added when clustering was performed within HLA-allele-positive subsets. Repertoires with fewer than 30,000 or more than 120,000 public chains were left out of co-occurrence clustering, as were four to six repertoires with anomalous nucleotide sharing. TCRdb obtained this table from immuneACCESS and retained in-frame rearrangements with V and J assigned. These tables miss some clones; where compared with another copy, unresolved V genes account for less than half of the shortfall, and the remainder is unexplained. That table gives V, J and clone size, and the DNA gave D and trimming. For this sample there are 99,000 or so clones; under 85% appear just once. The ten largest clonotypes hold approximately 6.1% of the sample.

This record comes from a study of cytomegalovirus exposure and HLA in healthy donors (dated by TCRdb to the late 2010s). For the study in its entirety: An earlier analysis of a few hundred of the donors reported under 300 Gb of sequence data and roughly 120 million unique TCR beta sequences obtained from about 180 million T cells. Approximately 300 gigabases of sequencing data and 70 million to 100 million unique TCR sequences made up an early release that covered nearly 650 HLA-typed donors. The genetic ancestry cluster associated with self-reported Caucasian donors included 70% to 85% of the approximately 410 genotyped donors. The aim of the study was to test whether cataloging public T cell receptors could identify signatures of past pathogen exposure. Using immunosequencing, the study profiled T cell repertoires from 666 subjects and related those repertoires to cytomegalovirus serostatus. Besides the first cohort of approximately 710 subjects, a separate validation cohort made up of 120 different subjects was used. The study combined high-throughput TCR immunosequencing, statistical association of individual TCRs with disease status, and machine learning to predict cytomegalovirus infection status. A later analysis re-examined previously published TCR beta repertoires from more than 550 donors and added high-resolution HLA genotyping to investigate patterns of TCR occurrence. The later analysis used no new phenotypic data to find candidate immune exposures, relying instead on TCR beta sequences and their occurrence across donors. An earlier analysis of some 500 of the donors used high-throughput TCR beta sequencing to judge whether each TCR beta V gene segment behaved as functional or pseudogenic. Donor age, sex, ethnicity and CMV serostatus were collected together with the repertoire data. In a later genetic analysis, genome-wide SNP genotypes for about 65% of the roughly 670 donors were used, and that subset was treated as a discovery cohort. Every repertoire in the discovery cohort had been generated on one and the same sequencing platform. HLA typing included class I and class II loci at four-digit resolution. The number of donors typed differed by locus, with roughly 620-640 for A, B, C, DRB1 and DQB1, around 560 for DQA1, over 600 for DPA1, and 450 to 480 for DPB1. Roughly five DR-DQ haplotypes were treated as single units for association and clustering because of strong linkage in the cohort. On average, around 240,000 unique TCR beta nucleotide sequences were sequenced per donor among roughly 430 genotyped donors of the cohort, with roughly 18% of those sequences being non-productive. What the work shows at the level of the full study, not this receptor alone: In both the original and validation cohorts, the classifier was reported to diagnose cytomegalovirus status with high specificity and sensitivity. In vitro tests confirmed that a few of the cytomegalovirus-associated TCR beta chains recognize cytomegalovirus antigens. While some public TCRs were present in many individuals, most TCR sequences turned up only very rarely across donors. According to the authors, the approach could potentially be generalized to other disease states and immunological phenotypes. Several of the top co-occurrence clusters appeared to be linked to parvovirus B19, influenza, CMV and Epstein-Barr virus, according to a later analysis. An association between a missense DCLRE1C variant and V-gene and J-gene trimming of TCR beta chains was found in a later genetic analysis and replicated in an independent cohort. In the study, 150 to 200 TCR beta chains were listed as associated with cytomegalovirus. The cohort was sequenced for TCR beta chains only, and without alpha or paired-chain data the features that could be detected were limited. Because some donors lacked HLA typing at each locus, the association tests relied only on the typed subset. A further reported finding was that TCR beta sequences accurately predicted the HLA-A and HLA-B alleles for most subjects in the first cohort. Broadly in line with IMGT annotations, most TCR beta V segments showed up in productive rearrangements about 87% or about 30% of the time in an earlier analysis of 450 to 600 of the donors. Because counts were too low, more than 15 rarely observed V segments, including chromosome 9 orphons, were left out of the earlier analysis of 587 of the donors. Linkage disequilibrium might explain the correlated functional status among segregating V segments, but an unknown experimental factor could not be excluded. For the cohort, immune exposure information was limited to CMV serostatus. According to a later genetic analysis, donors in an Asian-associated ancestry cluster had fewer N-insertions in productive TCRs than the approximately 690-donor mean. In a later analysis, TCR association rates were found to vary across HLA loci, with the most associated TCRs seen for DRB1 alleles and the fewest for HLA-C alleles. The 87-base-pair reads could not distinguish some IMGT-functional V segments, including TRBV6-2 and TRBV6-3, so those segments were excluded. According to a later analysis, most CMV-associated TCR beta chains appeared to be HLA-restricted, and the HLA associations seemed to be driven largely by CMV exposure. In a later analysis, HLA-associated TCR beta chains showed more clonal expansion and lower generation probabilities than non-associated chains that were equally common. A cluster of highly shared sequence variants was judged likely to represent a technical artifact of the sequencing pipeline. Sequencing depth was assumed to be roughly uniform across donors in the presence/absence analyses, though that assumption may not hold. When HLA alleles, especially DR and DQ, strongly co-occurred, TCR associations were difficult to assign to individual alleles. A later analysis associated about 18,000 TCR beta sequences with specific HLA alleles at a false discovery rate of 0.05.

The germline V gene supplies CDR1 ENHRY and CDR2 SYGVKD. The CDR3 numbers 14 residues from cysteine through phenylalanine. Of all the DNA, just the CDR3 is kept, 42 bases in frame from base 1. Unmatched junction bases come to 10, with V trimmed by 4 bases and J by 8 bases. The cohort comprised more than 550 healthy bone marrow donors. Cohort members were all nominally healthy when sampled, although unrecorded immune exposures were likely present. The donor was CMV seronegative and was included in the group of 352 seronegative cohort members. Every donor gave a peripheral blood sample, and the peripheral blood mononuclear cells from that sample were used for TCR beta sequencing. The Qiagen DNeasy Blood Extraction Kit was used to extract genomic DNA from the blood cell samples.

The V and J segments used are TRBV10-3 and TRBJ1-2, with 7 bases aligning to TRBD1. The TCR originated in a young man in good health and CMV-seronegative. The specimen sequenced was PBMCs. DNA sequence: TGTGCCATCAGTGGAGCCCCAACAGGGGTGGGCTACACCTTC. Translated, this is CAISGAPTGVGYTF.